This is a list of T cell receptor beta chains from one sample in a study of OX40 agonist ivuxolimab in advanced cancers. Assay: immunoSEQ multiplex PCR; the TCRdb copy retains only in-frame clones and omits some. The sample has about 82,000 clones, approximately 85% seen once. The material sequenced was CD4+ or CD8+ T cells sorted from blood, taken in a trial of the OX40 agonist ivuxolimab. These receptor sequences come from an adult with an advanced solid tumor such as melanoma, head and neck, liver or kidney cancer. CDR3s include the opening cysteine and the closing phenylalanine or tryptophan. D genes are given only for firm matches. Clone size is not always given. Where it is, it says once, few, many or a class for expanded clones.

>-|TRBJ1-5|TRBV28|-
TGTGCCAGCAGTGACGGACGAGGGGAACCCTACAATCAGCCCCAGCATTTT
CASSDGRGEPYNQPQHF
>-|TRBJ2-7|TRBV4-2|-
TGTGCCAGCAGCCAAGCCAACCCTCTCTACGAGCAGTACTTC
CASSQANPLYEQYF
>TRBD1|TRBJ2-7|TRBV27|-
TGTGCCAGCAGTTTTGCGCCCAAGACAGGGGTTAACCACGAGCAGTACTTC
CASSFAPKTGVNHEQYF
>-|TRBJ1-4|TRBV28|-
TGTGCCAGCAGACGCCCCAATGAAAAACTGTTTTTT
CASRRPNEKLFF
>-|TRBJ2-2|TRBV28|-
TGTGCCAGCAGTTCCTCCGGGACGGTGAACACCGGGGAGCTGTTTTTT
CASSSSGTVNTGELFF
>-|TRBJ1-5|TRBV2|-
TGTGCCAGCAGTGAAGGGGTGGGCAGGGGACAGCCCCAGCATTTT
CASSEGVGRGQPQHF
>-|TRBJ2-5|TRBV9|once
TGTGCCAGCAGCGTAGCTCGCGGGGCCGACCTGTACCAAGAGACCCAGTACTTC
CASSVARGADLYQETQYF
>TRBD1|TRBJ1-5|TRBV19|-
TGTGCCAGTAGTTTCGGACAGGGAACTCAGCCCCAGCATTTT
CASSFGQGTQPQHF
>-|TRBJ2-7|TRBV5-1|-
TGCGCCAGCAGTTTGGGTCCGGGAAGCTCCTACGAGCAGTACTTC
CASSLGPGSSYEQYF
>-|TRBJ1-5|TRBV7-8|-
TGTGCCAGCAGCAATAATATTTACAGGGTCCGTCAGCCCCAGCATTTT
CASSNNIYRVRQPQHF
>-|TRBJ1-5|TRBV19|-
TGTGCCAGTAGTATTTTGGATCAGCCCCAGCATTTT
CASSILDQPQHF
>-|TRBJ2-3|TRBV5-4|-
TGTGCCAGCAGCTTGGTACAGAACACAGATACGCAGTATTTT
CASSLVQNTDTQYF
>TRBD1|TRBJ2-7|TRBV7-9|-
TGTGCCAGCAGCCGGGGACAGGGAGGGACCTACGAGCAGTACTTC
CASSRGQGGTYEQYF
>-|TRBJ2-7|TRBV6-1|-
TGTGCCAGCAGGCGCCCAGGGGGGAATACCTACGAGCAGTACTTC
CASRRPGGNTYEQYF
>-|TRBJ2-6|TRBV18|few
TGTGCCAGCTCACCATCCGGCTCTGGGGCCAACGTCCTGACTTTC
CASSPSGSGANVLTF
>TRBD1|TRBJ2-1|TRBV7-6|few
TGTGCCAGCAGCTTAGGACAGGGCGGTTACAATGAGCAGTTCTTC
CASSLGQGGYNEQFF
>-|TRBJ2-5|TRBV11-2|few
TGTGCCAGCAGCACAAGTGGCCGGGGGCGAGAGACCCAGTACTTC
CASSTSGRGRETQYF
>-|TRBJ1-2|TRBV9|-
TGTGCCAGCACCCGTAGCATACGGCTCGATGGCTACACCTTC
CASTRSIRLDGYTF
>TRBD1|TRBJ2-5|TRBV11-2|-
TGTGCCAGCAGCTTAAAATGGACAGGTCAAGAGACCCAGTACTTC
CASSLKWTGQETQYF
>TRBD1|TRBJ1-1|TRBV6-4|-
TGTGCCAGCACCGTGGACAGGGCTGGACTGGTAACTGAAGCTTTCTTT
CASTVDRAGLVTEAFF
>TRBD1|TRBJ1-2|TRBV11-2|-
TGTGCCAGCAGCTACACTGCCCCGGACAGGTCATCTAACTATGGCTACACCTTC
CASSYTAPDRSSNYGYTF
>-|TRBJ2-3|TRBV5-4|once
TGTGCCGCGGATCTTCAAGATACGCAGTATTTT
CAADLQDTQYF
>-|TRBJ1-6|TRBV5-8|-
TGTGCCAGCAGCTCTCCGGGGCTAAAGTTAGGGGTTCCACCCCTCCACTTT
CASSSPGLKLGVPPLHF
>-|TRBJ1-4|TRBV7-2|-
TGTGCCAGCAGCCCGGCGGGTTGGAATGAAAAACTGTTTTTT
CASSPAGWNEKLFF
>TRBD1|TRBJ2-3|TRBV5-4|-
TGTGCCAGCAGCTTCCGGGACAGAGATACGCAGTATTTT
CASSFRDRDTQYF
>TRBD1|TRBJ2-7|TRBV6-6|-
TGTGCCAGCAGTCCGTGGGACAGGGGGAGCTACGAGCAGTACTTC
CASSPWDRGSYEQYF
>-|TRBJ1-1|TRBV5-8|few
TGTGCCAGCAGCTTGTGGGCGCTCACTGAAGCTTTCTTT
CASSLWALTEAFF
>TRBD1|TRBJ2-2|TRBV4-3|once
TGCGCCAGCAGCCTCGACAGGGCGAACACCGGGGAGCTGTTTTTT
CASSLDRANTGELFF
>-|TRBJ1-3|TRBV7-2|-
TGTGCCAGCAGCTTAGCGACAGGAAACACCATATATTTT
CASSLATGNTIYF
>-|TRBJ1-1|TRBV6-6|-
TGTGCCAGCAATACGCAGGGAACTGAAGCTTTCTTT
CASNTQGTEAFF